A single sample gave rise to the 30 T cell receptor beta chains below, sequenced in a study of cytomegalovirus exposure and HLA in healthy donors. Amplification used 60 Vbeta primers and 13 Jbeta primers. Generated by immunoSEQ multiplex PCR, the TCRdb table keeps only in-frame clones and is missing some. This table holds under 50,000 clones. The source material was PBMCs. These receptors originate from a male donor in good health and CMV-seronegative.

The chain is built from TRBV29-1 and TRBJ2-7, with 8 bases that match TRBD1. The CDR3 has 13 residues. Germline CDR1 is SQVTM and CDR2 is ANQGSEA. The V gene end was trimmed by 3 bases and the J gene end by 2 bases; junction bases not matched to a gene: 3. The CDR3 nucleotides are TGCAGCGTTGAGGGCAGGGGGCCCTACGAGCAGTACTTC. Encoded protein: CSVEGRGPYEQYF.

The chain combines TRBV11-2 with TRBJ1-1; a possible D gene is TRBD1 (5 bases). The CDR3 runs to 18 residues. V lost 7 bases to trimming and J lost 0 bases, with 24 bases between them. Germline V gene data show CDR1 as SGHAT and CDR2 as FQNNGV. CDR3 bases: TGTGCCAGCACCAATCCTTCAGGGAGGGGTCTGGTGAACACTGAAGCTTTCTTT. Translated, it gives CASTNPSGRGLVNTEAFF.

The chain carries TRBV6-5 and TRBJ1-3; TRBD1 might be the D (5 bases). The CDR3 contains 15 residues. CDR1 and CDR2 from the germline V gene are MNHEY and SVGAGI. V was shortened by 0 bases and J by 3 bases, with 9 bases between the two germline ends. CDR3: CASSYSGPVGNTIYF. In DNA form, the CDR3 reads TGTGCCAGCAGTTACTCGGGGCCGGTTGGAAACACCATATATTTT.

The genes are TRBV4-2 and TRBJ2-7, with a tentative D call TRBD2 (6 bases). V lost 1 base to trimming and J lost 2 bases, with 9 bases between them. CDR1 and CDR2 (germline): LGHNA, YNFKEQ. This CDR3 is 14 amino acids long. CDR3 in amino acids: CASSQGGEAYEQYF. The CDR3 DNA reads TGTGCCAGCAGCCAAGGCGGGGAAGCCTACGAGCAGTACTTC.

This chain connects TRBV2 to TRBJ1-1; no reliable D call. This CDR3 comprises 14 residues. Germline CDR1 reads SNHLY; CDR2 reads FYNNEI. V was trimmed by 8 bases and J by 1 base, leaving 14 bases between them. The CDR3 nucleotides read TGTGCCAGCGGCTCAATGGGCCGGAACACTGAAGCTTTCTTT. Protein product: CASGSMGRNTEAFF.

This sequence joins TRBV18 and TRBJ1-1; possible D gene TRBD1, 5 bases. The CDR3 contains 15 residues. V gave up 1 base and J gave up 5 bases, with 14 bases separating them. Germline CDR1 KGHSH, CDR2 LQKENI. The CDR3 loop reads CASSPRVDRQTEAFF. The CDR3 bases are TGTGCCAGCTCACCACGAGTTGACAGACAAACTGAAGCTTTCTTT.

CDR3 nucleotides: TGCGCCAGCAGCCGGGGACTCCTTAGCTCCTACAATGAGCAGTTCTTC. This codes for CASSRGLLSSYNEQFF. This chain links TRBV5-1 with TRBJ2-1, with D tentatively TRBD2 (6 bases). Per the germline V gene, CDR1 is SGHRS and CDR2 is YFSETQ. V was clipped by 4 bases and J by 0 bases, with 14 bases between them. CDR3 size: 16 residues.

The chain has TRBV7-2 and TRBJ2-1; 8 bases align to TRBD1. There are 16 residues in the CDR3. Trimming removed 3 bases from V and 0 bases from J; junction bases left unmatched: 4. Germline CDR1 SGHTA, CDR2 FQGNSA. The CDR3: CASSLRTGSSYNEQFF. CDR3 DNA sequence: TGTGCCAGCAGCTTGCGGACAGGGAGCTCCTACAATGAGCAGTTCTTC.

The chain carries TRBV4-1 and TRBJ2-7, with 7 bases identical to TRBD1. CDR3 length: 14 residues. J gave up 2 bases and V 5 bases, and 6 bases lay outside the gene matches. The V gene's germline CDR1 is MGHRA and CDR2 YSYEKL. The CDR3 nucleotides read TGCGCCAGCAGCACCTCCGGGACAGCCTACGAGCAGTACTTC. Encoded protein: CASSTSGTAYEQYF.

The chain joins TRBV28 to TRBJ2-1, with 7 bases matching TRBD1. V shed 6 bases, J shed 9 bases, and the junction held 8 bases outside the gene matches. Germline V lookup: CDR1 MDHEN, CDR2 SYDVKM. There are 13 residues in the CDR3. The CDR3 DNA sequence: TGTGCCAGCAGCCGAAGACAGGGAACTGAGCAGTTCTTC. Translated: CASSRRQGTEQFF.

The V and J genes are TRBV28 and TRBJ1-2; D is possibly TRBD1 (5 bases). The V end lost 3 bases, the J end lost 4 bases, and 21 bases lay between the germline ends. The CDR3 is 17 residues long. Looked up from germline, CDR1 is MDHEN and CDR2 is SYDVKM. CDR3 sequence reads: CASSLHKMGTSSYGYTF. In DNA, the CDR3 is TGTGCCAGCAGTTTGCACAAAATGGGGACTTCGTCCTATGGCTACACCTTC.

This chain uses TRBV7-8 with TRBJ1-5, with D unclear. With 5 bases removed from V and 7 bases from J, the gap between germline ends came to 12 bases. In germline, CDR1 is SGHVS, CDR2 FQNEAQ. There are 13 residues in the CDR3. The CDR3 protein is CASSATINQPQHF. CDR3 nucleotides: TGTGCCAGCAGCGCCACAATAAACCAGCCCCAGCATTTT.

The J gene is TRBJ2-7, the V gene TRBV9; TRBD2 aligns across 9 bases. The germline V gene has CDR1 SGDLS and CDR2 YYNGEE. The CDR3 length is 16 residues. Trimming at V came to 0 bases and at J to 2 bases, leaving 6 bases not matched to a gene. CDR3 sequence reads: CASSVAGSGGTYEQYF. The CDR3 DNA reads as TGTGCCAGCAGCGTAGCGGGTAGCGGGGGCACCTACGAGCAGTACTTC.

Remarks on this clone: Its ends do not fully match the called genes, so a read error is possible. The CDR3 nucleotides read TGTGCCAGCAGCTCTTCCTGGACAGCCGTACCCTTC. Residues: CASSSSWTAVPF. The chain recombines TRBV7-9 with TRBJ1-2, with D possibly matching TRBD1 (6 bases). CDR1 and CDR2 from the germline V gene are SEHNR and FQNEAQ (reference sequence). The CDR3 length is 12 residues.

This chain links TRBV7-9 with TRBJ1-1; D is unresolved. The length of the CDR3 is 13 residues. The germline gives CDR1 SEHNR, CDR2 FQNEAQ (reference sequence). With 4 bases removed from V and 1 base from J, the gap between germline ends came to 7 bases. CDR3 protein: CASSSTGNTEAFF. CDR3 DNA: TGTGCCAGCAGCTCTACGGGGAACACTGAAGCTTTCTTT.

This chain connects TRBV7-8 to TRBJ2-7, with D unclear. Trimming stripped 5 bases from V and 6 bases from J, with 14 bases between. The CDR3 loop spans 13 amino acids. Germline lookup yields CDR1 SGHVS and CDR2 FQNEAQ. The CDR3 DNA reads as TGTGCCAGCAGCACCCAACCGAGTAGCGAGCAGTACTTC. It yields the protein CASSTQPSSEQYF. Full variable domain (missing parts from reference TRBV7-8 and TRBJ2-7): GAGVSQSPRYKVAKRGQDVALRCDPISGHVSLFWYQQALGQGPEFLTYFQNEAQLDKSGLPSDRFFAERPEGSVSTLKIQRTQQEDSAVYLCASSTQPSSEQYFGPGTRLTVT.

The chain employs TRBV5-1 and TRBJ2-3; D perhaps matches TRBD1 (6 bases). Germline V gene sequence: CDR1 SGHRS, CDR2 YFSETQ. Trimming took off 4 bases at V and 6 bases at J, with 18 bases between the two ends. CDR3 length equals 15 residues. The CDR3 DNA sequence: TGCGCCAGCAGCGTCGACAGGCACCGAGGGGATACGCAGTATTTT. It yields the protein CASSVDRHRGDTQYF.

The rearrangement links TRBV18 to TRBJ2-3; TRBD2 aligns across 7 bases. Germline CDR1 is KGHSH and CDR2 is LQKENI. Unmatched junction bases numbered 10, after V lost 3 bases and J lost 4 bases. This CDR3 is 16 amino acids long. DNA for the CDR3: TGTGCCAGCTCACCCGGCATAGCGGGCAAATCAGATACGCAGTATTTT. This translates into CASSPGIAGKSDTQYF.

The J gene is TRBJ1-2, the V gene TRBV6-6; 7 bases match TRBD1. The CDR3 runs to 15 residues. The trim removed 5 bases at V and 3 bases at J, leaving 9 bases unmatched. Germline CDR1 MNHNY, CDR2 SVGAGI (reference sequence). The CDR3 DNA follows: TGTGCCAGCAGTCTGCGAACCGGGACAGACTATGGCTACACCTTC. Its translation: CASSLRTGTDYGYTF.

This chain uses TRBV2 with TRBJ2-2; D possibly corresponds to TRBD1 (5 bases). Germline V gives CDR1 SNHLY, CDR2 FYNNEI. V shed 6 bases and J shed 4 bases, with 15 bases lying between them. This CDR3 region has 15 residues. CDR3 residues: CASREIGVGTGELFF. CDR3 DNA sequence: TGTGCCAGCAGAGAGATAGGGGTGGGCACCGGGGAGCTGTTTTTT.

The chain recombines TRBV19 with TRBJ1-1; D remains unclear. This CDR3 is built from 12 residues. The germline CDR1 and CDR2 sequences are LNHDA and SQIVND (reference sequence). V gave up 3 bases and J gave up 10 bases, with 12 bases separating them. For the CDR3, the DNA is TGTGCCAGTAGTATCGAGGTGTCAGCAGCTTTCTTT. Translated: CASSIEVSAAFF.

The chain combines TRBV5-1 with TRBJ1-3; D unclear. V was shortened by 6 bases and J by 0 bases, with 10 bases between the two germline ends. Germline CDR1 reads SGHRS; CDR2 reads YFSETQ. The CDR3 spans 14 residues. This CDR3 is CASKGGPSGNTIYF. As DNA, the CDR3 is TGCGCCAGCAAGGGAGGGCCCTCTGGAAACACCATATATTTT.

The chain employs TRBV5-1 and TRBJ1-2, with 7 bases matching TRBD1. V trimming: 4 bases; J trimming: 0 bases; junction bases outside the gene matches: 6. Germline values: CDR1 SGHRS, CDR2 YFSETQ. The CDR3 has 15 amino acids. This chain's CDR3 is CASSPGQATNYGYTF. CDR3 sequence (DNA): TGCGCCAGCAGCCCCGGACAGGCGACTAACTATGGCTACACCTTC.

The J gene is TRBJ1-2, the V gene TRBV5-1; the D is unclear. The CDR3 totals 15 residues. Between the trimmed V and J ends, which lost 0 bases and 4 bases, there was a span of 13 bases. Germline V gives CDR1 SGHRS, CDR2 YFSETQ. In DNA form, the CDR3 reads TGCGCCAGCAGCTTGGCCGGGGAGGGAATCTATGGCTACACCTTC. It encodes CASSLAGEGIYGYTF.

J is TRBJ1-1 and V is TRBV11-2; 8 bases are a match to TRBD1. This CDR3 region has 14 residues. The V gene end was trimmed by 4 bases and the J gene end by 0 bases; junction bases not matched to a gene: 1. CDR1 and CDR2 from the germline V gene are SGHAT and FQNNGV. The CDR3 DNA follows: TGTGCCAGCAGCTGGACAGGGATGAACACTGAAGCTTTCTTT. Translation gives CASSWTGMNTEAFF.

The V and J genes are TRBV7-8 and TRBJ1-2; the D is unclear. The germline V and J ends were trimmed by 1 base and 2 bases, with 17 bases remaining between them. The CDR3 spans 17 residues. Germline V CDR1 and CDR2: SGHVS, FQNEAQ. The CDR3 DNA reads as TGTGCCAGCAGCTTAGAAGAGTTTTCCACCTCGAACTATGGCTACACCTTC. As protein: CASSLEEFSTSNYGYTF.

This chain connects TRBV5-1 to TRBJ1-3; D might be TRBD1 (6 bases). Per the germline V gene, CDR1 is SGHRS and CDR2 is YFSETQ. V lost 0 bases, J lost 2 bases, and 15 bases lay in between. This CDR3 has 17 residues. CDR3 DNA sequence: TGCGCCAGCAGCTTGGGGCCACAGGGTGTCCCTGGAAACACCATATATTTT. Translation: CASSLGPQGVPGNTIYF.

The chain employs TRBV9 and TRBJ2-3; D uncertain. The CDR3 contains 15 residues. CDR1 is SGDLS and CDR2 is YYNGEE in the germline V gene. The V and J ends lost 4 bases and 0 bases respectively, with 12 bases between them. The CDR3 region is CASSPRGASTDTQYF. The CDR3, as DNA: TGTGCCAGCAGCCCCCGAGGCGCTAGCACAGATACGCAGTATTTT.

The rearrangement joins TRBV27 to TRBJ2-5, with 7 bases that match TRBD1. The CDR3 loop spans 13 amino acids. Germline V CDR1 and CDR2: MNHEY, SMNVEV (reference sequence). V shed 1 base and J 4 bases; nucleotides not matched to a gene: 0. CDR3 in DNA: TGTGCCAGCAGTTTATGGACAGGAGAGACCCAGTACTTC. As protein: CASSLWTGETQYF.

The CDR3 reads CATGDYNEQFF. The CDR3 DNA reads TGTGCCACCGGAGACTACAATGAGCAGTTCTTC. The rearrangement joins TRBV28 to TRBJ2-1; D is uncertain. The CDR3 has 11 residues. V was pared by 10 bases and J by 3 bases, with 7 bases between. Germline lookup yields CDR1 MDHEN and CDR2 SYDVKM.